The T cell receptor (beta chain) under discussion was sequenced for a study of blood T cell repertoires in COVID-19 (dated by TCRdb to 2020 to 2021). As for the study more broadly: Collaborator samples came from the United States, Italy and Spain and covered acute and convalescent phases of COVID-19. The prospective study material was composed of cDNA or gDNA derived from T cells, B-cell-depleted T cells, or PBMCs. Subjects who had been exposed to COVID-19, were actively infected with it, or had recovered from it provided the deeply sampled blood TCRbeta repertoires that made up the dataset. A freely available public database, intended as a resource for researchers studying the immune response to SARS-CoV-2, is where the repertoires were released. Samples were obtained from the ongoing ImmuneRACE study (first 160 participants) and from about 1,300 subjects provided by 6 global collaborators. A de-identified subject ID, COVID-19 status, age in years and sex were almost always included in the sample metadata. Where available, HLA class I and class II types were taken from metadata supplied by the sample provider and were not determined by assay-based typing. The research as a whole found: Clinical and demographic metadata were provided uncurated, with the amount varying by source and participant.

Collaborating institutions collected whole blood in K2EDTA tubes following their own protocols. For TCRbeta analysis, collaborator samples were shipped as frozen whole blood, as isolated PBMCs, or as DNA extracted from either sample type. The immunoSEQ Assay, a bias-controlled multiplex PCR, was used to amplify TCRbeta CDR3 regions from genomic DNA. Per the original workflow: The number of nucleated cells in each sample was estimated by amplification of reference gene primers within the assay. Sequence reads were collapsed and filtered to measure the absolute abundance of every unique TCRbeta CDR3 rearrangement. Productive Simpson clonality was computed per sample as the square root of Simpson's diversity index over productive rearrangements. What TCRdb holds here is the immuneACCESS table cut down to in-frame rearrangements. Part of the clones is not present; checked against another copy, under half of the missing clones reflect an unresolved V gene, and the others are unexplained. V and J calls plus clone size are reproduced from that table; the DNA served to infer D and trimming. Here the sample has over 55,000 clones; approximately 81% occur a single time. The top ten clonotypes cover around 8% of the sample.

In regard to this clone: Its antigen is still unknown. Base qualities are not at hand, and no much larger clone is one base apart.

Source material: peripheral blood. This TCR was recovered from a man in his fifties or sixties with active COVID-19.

The nucleotides read TGTGCCAGCAGCTTAGGGCGGTCCTACGAGCAGTACTTC. The translation is CASSLGRSYEQYF. The receptor chain draws on TRBV7-2 and TRBJ2-7, with no confidently assigned D gene. The CDR3 holds 13 amino acids from the cysteine to the phenylalanine. The kept DNA is CDR3 alone, 39 bases in frame from the first base. CDR1 is given as SGHTA and CDR2 as FQGNSA, both from the germline V gene. A distance of 5 bases separates the germline ends of V and J, which lose 1 base and 1 base respectively.